A single sample is the source of the 22 T cell receptor beta chains below, sequenced in a study of blood T cell repertoires in COVID-19. The method was immunoSEQ multiplex PCR; TCRdb's version includes in-frame clones alone and lacks a portion of them. Of about 350,000 clones listed, 87% are singletons. The sample consisted of peripheral blood. The source is a man between 25 and 39 years old with COVID-19, enrolled during active disease.

The rearrangement uses TRBV18 and TRBJ1-1, with D perhaps TRBD1 (6 bases). Trimming stripped 3 bases from V and 4 bases from J, with 18 bases between. The CDR3 totals 16 residues. CDR1 and CDR2 (germline): KGHSH, LQKENI. CDR3 bases: TGTGCCAGCTCACCCTGGGCAGGGACAACAGTCACTGAAGCTTTCTTT. It yields the protein CASSPWAGTTVTEAFF.

V and J are TRBV24-1 and TRBJ2-7; 9 bases are a match to TRBD1. J lost 8 bases, V lost 4 bases, and 5 bases had no gene match. CDR1 and CDR2 from the germline V gene are KGHDR and SFDVKD. This CDR3 has 13 residues. CDR3 DNA sequence: TGTGCCACCAGTGAGGGGACAGGGAACAAGCAGTACTTC. It is translated as CATSEGTGNKQYF.

V is TRBV7-8 and J is TRBJ2-1, with D possibly being TRBD2 (5 bases). Germline loops: CDR1 SGHVS, CDR2 FQNEAQ. The length of the CDR3 is 17 residues. With 7 bases removed from V and 0 bases from J, the gap between germline ends came to 19 bases. In DNA, the CDR3 is TGTGCCAGCACATACGTCCGGGATCCTTACTCCTACAATGAGCAGTTCTTC. Amino acids: CASTYVRDPYSYNEQFF.

This chain links TRBV29-1 with TRBJ1-1; D is perhaps TRBD1 (5 bases). The V end lost 8 bases, the J end lost 8 bases, and 12 bases lay between the germline ends. CDR3 size: 10 residues. Germline-derived CDR1 and CDR2 are SQVTM and ANQGSEA. For the CDR3, the DNA is TGCAGCTCCGGACACCTCGAAGCTTTCTTT. Amino acids: CSSGHLEAFF.

The V gene is TRBV28, the J gene TRBJ1-2, with 7 positions matching TRBD1. The length of the CDR3 is 13 residues. Germline V gene lookup returns CDR1 MDHEN and CDR2 SYDVKM. V lost 3 bases to trimming and J lost 8 bases; unmatched junction nucleotides: 6. The CDR3 region is CASSLGRGRGYTF. CDR3 in DNA: TGTGCCAGCAGTTTGGGTAGGGGGCGAGGCTACACCTTC.

The chain employs TRBV28 and TRBJ2-1; D is perhaps TRBD1 (5 bases). There are 16 residues in the CDR3. The V and J ends lost 8 bases and 4 bases respectively, with 21 bases between them. From germline, CDR1 is MDHEN and CDR2 SYDVKM. CDR3 sequence: CASFSGRARTYNEQFF. CDR3 coding DNA: TGTGCCAGCTTTTCCGGCAGGGCGCGTACTTACAATGAGCAGTTCTTC. The full variable domain, in which reference TRBV28 and TRBJ2-1 provide the parts outside the CDR3, is DVKVTQSSRYLVKRTGEKVFLECVQDMDHENMFWYRQDPGLGLRLIYFSYDVKMKEKGDIPEGYSVSREKKERFSLILESASTNQTSMYLCASFSGRARTYNEQFFGPGTRLTVL.

The V call is TRBV10-3, the J call TRBJ2-2; 8 bases match TRBD2. The CDR3 has 16 residues. Per germline, CDR1 ENHRY and CDR2 SYGVKD. V shed 6 bases and J 1 base; nucleotides not matched to a gene: 7. The CDR3 protein is CAISPLGLGNTGELFF. The CDR3 DNA reads TGTGCCATCAGCCCTTTGGGACTAGGGAACACCGGGGAGCTGTTTTTT.

The chain employs TRBV6-6 and TRBJ2-1; 14 nucleotides align to TRBD2. The CDR3 is made up of 16 amino acids. With V trimmed by 5 bases and J by 8 bases, 8 bases remained unmatched. Germline V gene sequence: CDR1 MNHNY, CDR2 SVGAGI (reference sequence). The CDR3 sequence is CASSPMGLAGVYEQFF. The CDR3 coding sequence is TGTGCCAGCAGTCCAATGGGACTAGCGGGAGTGTATGAGCAGTTCTTC.

V usage is TRBV3-1 (or the pseudogene TRBV3-2) and J usage is TRBJ2-3; the match to TRBD2 covers 7 bases. The CDR3 sequence is 17 residues long. Germline values: CDR1 LGHDT, CDR2 YNNKEL (reference sequence). The V gene end was trimmed by 1 base and the J gene end by 4 bases; junction bases not matched to a gene: 11. The CDR3: CASSQARGSGKSDTQYF. CDR3 sequence (DNA): TGTGCCAGCAGCCAAGCGCGCGGAAGCGGGAAATCAGATACGCAGTATTTT.

This clone showed up many times. The V and J genes are TRBV27 and TRBJ1-6, with 7 bases identical to TRBD1. J gave up 2 bases and V 7 bases, and 5 bases lay outside the gene matches. The CDR3 extends over 15 amino acids. CDR1 and CDR2 (germline): MNHEY, SMNVEV (reference sequence). The CDR3: CASTPTGTYNSPLHF. In nucleotides, the CDR3 is TGTGCCAGCACCCCGACAGGGACCTATAATTCACCCCTCCACTTT.

This sequence joins TRBV7-3 and TRBJ2-5, with D perhaps matching TRBD2 (5 bases). The CDR3 runs 15 residues. Looked up from germline, CDR1 is SGHTA and CDR2 is FQGTGA. V was shortened by 5 bases and J by 0 bases, with 13 bases between the two germline ends. The CDR3 sequence is CASSRVRGNQETQYF. The CDR3 region has the DNA TGTGCCAGCAGCCGTGTTCGGGGAAACCAAGAGACCCAGTACTTC. Using reference TRBV7-3 and TRBJ2-5 for the parts outside the CDR3, the full variable domain is GAGVSQTPSNKVTEKGKYVELRCDPISGHTALYWYRQSLGQGPEFLIYFQGTGAADDSGLPNDRFFAVRPEGSVSTLKIQRTERGDSAVYLCASSRVRGNQETQYFGPGTRLLVL.

The DNA of the CDR3 is TGTGCCAGCAGCTTATCTCGTGGCGGGGCTGGCCTCTACGAGCAGTACTTC. Protein product: CASSLSRGGAGLYEQYF. The rearrangement uses TRBV11-2 and TRBJ2-7, with TRBD2 as a possible D gene (6 bases). The CDR3 length is 17 residues. Looked up from germline, CDR1 is SGHAT and CDR2 is FQNNGV. The V and J ends lost 2 bases and 3 bases respectively, with 20 bases between them.

This rearrangement joins TRBV24-1 to TRBJ2-7, with 7 nucleotides matching TRBD1. Germline CDR1 is KGHDR and CDR2 is SFDVKD. This CDR3 comprises 13 residues. Trimming removed 4 bases from V and 2 bases from J; junction bases left unmatched: 1. This chain's CDR3 is CATSETGTYEQYF. The CDR3 coding sequence is TGTGCCACCAGTGAGACAGGGACCTACGAGCAGTACTTC.

The CDR3 DNA follows: TGTGCCAGCAGCCGGGGGATCATGAACACTGAAGCTTTCTTT. It codes for CASSRGIMNTEAFF. This rearrangement joins TRBV7-3 to TRBJ1-1; maybe TRBD1 (5 bases). Germline V CDR1 and CDR2: SGHTA, FQGTGA. CDR3 length equals 14 residues. V was cut by 5 bases and J by 0 bases, with 10 bases left in between.

V usage is TRBV2 and J usage is TRBJ2-7, with 13 bases lining up with TRBD2. Germline trimming cut 7 bases from V and 2 bases from J; bases unmatched to any gene: 5. Germline CDR1 and CDR2: SNHLY and FYNNEI. CDR3 length equals 15 residues. The CDR3 sequence is CASIILAGGPYEQYF. The CDR3 nucleotides are TGTGCCAGCATCATACTAGCGGGAGGGCCCTACGAGCAGTACTTC.

The V and J genes are TRBV15 and TRBJ2-1, with 12 positions matching TRBD2. Germline CDR1 and CDR2: LNHNV and YYDKDF (reference sequence). The CDR3 contains 14 residues. The V and J ends lost 5 bases and 14 bases, in that order; junction bases with no gene match: 10. CDR3 DNA sequence: TGTGCCACCAGCCCTAGACTAGCGGGGGCGGTCAAGTTCTTC. It yields the protein CATSPRLAGAVKFF. The full variable domain, in which reference TRBV15 and TRBJ2-1 provide the parts outside the CDR3, is DAMVIQNPRYQVTQFGKPVTLSCSQTLNHNVMYWYQQKSSQAPKLLFHYYDKDFNNEADTPDNFQSRRPNTSFCFLDIRSPGLGDTAMYLCATSPRLAGAVKFFGPGTRLTVL.

This clone appeared once. This sequence joins TRBV7-2 and TRBJ1-3; 8 bases are shared with TRBD1. Germline V gives CDR1 SGHTA, CDR2 FQGNSA. The V segment lost 7 bases and the J segment 4 bases; nucleotides outside the gene matches: 9. The CDR3 is 15 residues long. CDR3 nucleotide sequence: TGTGCCAGCAAACCATCCAGGGGGCGCGGAAACACCATATATTTT. Translated, it gives CASKPSRGRGNTIYF.

The chain links TRBV6-5 to TRBJ1-1; a weak D match, TRBD1 (5 bases). Per germline, CDR1 MNHEY and CDR2 SVGAGI. CDR3 length: 15 residues. The germline V and J ends were trimmed by 0 bases and 1 base, with 9 bases remaining between them. Here the CDR3 DNA reads TGTGCCAGCAGTTACTCGAACAGGCCGAACACTGAAGCTTTCTTT. This sequence encodes CASSYSNRPNTEAFF.

The chain employs TRBV24-1 and TRBJ1-2; D not resolved. The CDR3 has 14 amino acids. V gave up 4 bases and J gave up 4 bases, with 12 bases separating them. Per germline, CDR1 KGHDR and CDR2 SFDVKD. The CDR3 DNA follows: TGTGCCACCAGTGACCGTGGAGGAGGCTATGGCTACACCTTC. Its protein product is CATSDRGGGYGYTF.

DNA for the CDR3: TGTGCCAGCAGTTCCTGGGACAGGAGTAACTATGGCTACACCTTC. It codes for CASSSWDRSNYGYTF. The chain employs TRBV6-2 or TRBV6-3 and TRBJ1-2, with 8 bases aligning to TRBD1. The CDR3 has 15 amino acids. Germline CDR1 and CDR2: MNHEY and SVGEGT. V was clipped by 4 bases and J by 1 base; unmatched bases: 5.

The genes are TRBV7-9 and TRBJ1-1; no reliable D call. Trimming left V 5 bases short and J 4 bases short, with 14 bases between. The CDR3 consists of 14 residues. Germline V gene data show CDR1 as SEHNR and CDR2 as FQNEAQ (reference sequence). CDR3: CASSPSGMGTEAFF. CDR3 DNA: TGTGCCAGCAGCCCCTCGGGTATGGGCACTGAAGCTTTCTTT.

In its sample, this clone was seen once. This chain joins TRBV27 and TRBJ1-1; 7 bases line up with TRBD1. The germline V gene has CDR1 MNHEY and CDR2 SMNVEV (reference sequence). CDR3 length: 13 residues. The V and J ends lost 2 bases and 5 bases, in that order; junction bases with no gene match: 2. Here the CDR3 reads CASSLGTATEAFF. The CDR3, as DNA: TGTGCCAGCAGTTTAGGGACAGCGACTGAAGCTTTCTTT.